This entry lists 26 T cell receptor beta chains sequenced from one sample in a study of blood T cell repertoires in COVID-19. The assay was immunoSEQ multiplex PCR, and TCRdb's table has in-frame clones only and misses some. The table shows roughly 92,000 clones, with about nine tenths occurring only once. The sequenced sample consisted of peripheral blood. The receptors derive from a man aged 50-60 years with acute or convalescent COVID-19.

This chain connects TRBV19 to TRBJ2-7; no reliable D call. The CDR3 has 12 residues. The V gene lost 4 bases and the J gene lost 3 bases, with 7 bases spanning the gap. Germline V lookup: CDR1 LNHDA, CDR2 SQIVND (reference sequence). The CDR3 protein is CASSTHNYEQYF. In DNA form, the CDR3 reads TGTGCCAGTAGTACACACAACTACGAGCAGTACTTC.

Only a few counts were recorded for this clone. This chain connects TRBV5-1 to TRBJ2-7, with 8 bases matching TRBD1. J lost 5 bases, V lost 0 bases, and 7 bases had no gene match. The germline V gene has CDR1 SGHRS and CDR2 YFSETQ. The CDR3 spans 15 residues. The CDR3 bases are TGCGCCAGCAGCTTGGAGTCCATGACAGGGGACGAGCAGTACTTC. This gives the protein CASSLESMTGDEQYF.

The chain recombines TRBV7-9 with TRBJ2-3, with 12 bases identical to TRBD2. The CDR3 contains 14 residues. Germline V gene sequence: CDR1 SEHNR, CDR2 FQNEAQ (reference sequence). The V and J ends lost 9 bases and 5 bases, in that order; junction bases with no gene match: 6. CDR3 residues: CASVLAGGGDTQYF. CDR3 coding DNA: TGTGCCAGTGTACTAGCGGGAGGCGGAGATACGCAGTATTTT.

The J gene is TRBJ2-2, the V gene TRBV10-3; TRBD2 might be the D (5 bases). From germline, CDR1 is ENHRY and CDR2 SYGVKD. The germline V and J ends were trimmed by 8 bases and 7 bases, with 14 bases remaining between them. This CDR3 has 13 amino acids. The CDR3 reads CAIFEGSGGELFF. The CDR3 nucleotides read TGTGCCATCTTTGAAGGAAGCGGCGGGGAGCTGTTTTTT.

The V call is TRBV11-3, the J call TRBJ2-4; D remains unclear. The CDR3 totals 15 residues. Trimming shortened V by 5 bases and J by 3 bases, and 14 bases separated the two germline ends. CDR1 is SGHNT, CDR2 YENEEA, per germline. The CDR3 loop reads CASSTVRSGKNIQYF. The CDR3 DNA is TGTGCCAGCAGCACTGTCCGGAGTGGCAAAAACATTCAGTACTTC.

There are many counts of this clone. The V and J genes are TRBV30 and TRBJ1-6; unclear D gene. CDR3 size: 14 residues. Trimming removed 2 bases at V and 5 bases at J, with 10 bases between. Germline lookup yields CDR1 GTSNPN and CDR2 SVGIG (reference sequence). As DNA, the CDR3 is TGTGCCTGGAGTTTGGAGATAAATAATTCACCCCTCCACTTT. Translating gives CAWSLEINNSPLHF.

The gene calls are TRBV6-9 and TRBJ1-5; 9 bases fit TRBD1. CDR3 length: 15 amino acids. V lost 4 bases and J lost 3; bases outside the gene matches: 4. Per germline, CDR1 MNHGY and CDR2 SVAAGI. The CDR3 region has the DNA TGTGCCAGCAGTTCCCGGACAGGGGCCAATCAGCCCCAGCATTTT. It encodes CASSSRTGANQPQHF.

J is TRBJ2-5 and V is TRBV2; D gene uncertain. Germline V gene data show CDR1 as SNHLY and CDR2 as FYNNEI. The CDR3 is 13 amino acids. Trimming removed 10 bases from V and 4 bases from J, with 16 bases in between. CDR3: CATYSTSSETQYF. The DNA for the CDR3 is TGTGCCACTTACTCCACCTCCTCAGAGACCCAGTACTTC.

The rearrangement uses TRBV19 and TRBJ1-2; 12 bases are shared with TRBD1. The V and J ends lost 5 bases and 4 bases, in that order; junction bases with no gene match: 5. The CDR3 runs to 15 residues. Germline CDR1 reads LNHDA; CDR2 reads SQIVND (reference sequence). The CDR3 region has the DNA TGTGCCAGTAGTTTACCGGGACAGGGGGCCTATGGCTACACCTTC. Translated: CASSLPGQGAYGYTF.

The chain has TRBV19 and TRBJ2-1; no clear D. Germline V gene sequence: CDR1 LNHDA, CDR2 SQIVND (reference sequence). This CDR3 is built from 13 residues. V was trimmed by 3 bases and J by 12 bases, leaving 15 bases between them. The CDR3 sequence is CASSIDAALPQFF. The CDR3 nucleotides are TGTGCCAGTAGTATCGACGCGGCCTTACCGCAGTTCTTC.

This chain uses TRBV2 with TRBJ2-1; 9 bases match TRBD2. This CDR3 spans 16 amino acids. J lost 1 base, V lost 5 bases, and 6 bases had no gene match. The germline CDR1 and CDR2 sequences are SNHLY and FYNNEI. CDR3 in DNA: TGTGCCAGCAGTTCCAGTAGCGGGAGTTCCTACAATGAGCAGTTCTTC. Translated: CASSSSSGSSYNEQFF.

The V gene is TRBV20-1, the J gene TRBJ2-1; D is uncertain. V was trimmed by 3 bases and J by 6 bases, leaving 6 bases between them. CDR3 length equals 11 residues. Per the germline V gene, CDR1 is DFQATT and CDR2 is SNEGSKA (reference sequence). CDR3 loop: CSASFINEQFF. CDR3 DNA sequence: TGCAGTGCTAGCTTTATCAATGAGCAGTTCTTC.

This chain links TRBV11-2 with TRBJ2-1, with TRBD2 identical over 8 bases. V was pared by 2 bases and J by 6 bases, with 6 bases of the junction left unmatched. This CDR3 region has 15 residues. CDR1 is SGHAT, CDR2 FQNNGV, per germline. The CDR3 DNA sequence: TGTGCCAGCAGCTTACTCCTAGCGGGCGCCAATGAGCAGTTCTTC. Translated: CASSLLLAGANEQFF.

This chain connects TRBV7-7 to TRBJ2-5, with TRBD1 identical over 10 bases. Germline V CDR1 and CDR2: SSHAT, FNYEAQ (reference sequence). The CDR3 sequence is 16 residues long. With V trimmed by 0 bases and J by 3 bases, 4 bases remained unmatched. CDR3 in amino acids: CASSLALGQGEETQYF. The CDR3, as DNA: TGTGCCAGCAGCTTAGCGCTTGGACAGGGGGAAGAGACCCAGTACTTC. Using reference TRBV7-7 and TRBJ2-5 for the parts outside the CDR3, the full variable domain is GAGVSQSPRYKVTKRGQDVTLRCDPISSHATLYWYQQALGQGPEFLTYFNYEAQPDKSGLPSDRFSAERPEGSISTLTIQRTEQRDSAMYRCASSLALGQGEETQYFGPGTRLLVL.

This clone was observed a few times. The chain couples TRBV19 to TRBJ2-3; 7 nucleotides line up with TRBD1. V lost 3 bases to trimming and J lost 0 bases; unmatched junction nucleotides: 6. The CDR3 contains 16 residues. Germline V gene sequence: CDR1 LNHDA, CDR2 SQIVND (reference sequence). The DNA of the CDR3 is TGTGCCAGTAGTATCACAGGGGCATCTAGCACAGATACGCAGTATTTT. Its translation: CASSITGASSTDTQYF.

The chain joins TRBV5-4 to TRBJ2-7, with 11 bases lining up with TRBD1. Germline values: CDR1 SGHNT, CDR2 YYREEE (reference sequence). V trimming: 4 bases; J trimming: 5 bases; junction bases outside the gene matches: 2. This CDR3 has 13 residues. The CDR3 region has the DNA TGTGCCAGCAGCAGGGGACAGGGGGACGAGCAGTACTTC. This codes for CASSRGQGDEQYF.

This clone was recorded once. The CDR3 loop reads CASSYTGRTEAFF. The CDR3 nucleotides are TGTGCCAGCAGCTACACAGGGCGAACTGAAGCTTTCTTT. The rearrangement uses TRBV5-6 and TRBJ1-1, with a weak D call TRBD1 (6 bases). CDR1 and CDR2 (germline): SGHDT, YYEEEE. The CDR3 runs 13 residues. Trimming took off 3 bases at V and 5 bases at J, with 11 bases between the two ends. The full variable domain, in which reference TRBV5-6 and TRBJ1-1 provide the parts outside the CDR3, is DAGVTQSPTHLIKTRGQQVTLRCSPKSGHDTVSWYQQALGQGPQFIFQYYEEEERQRGNFPDRFSGHQFPNYSSELNVNALLLGDSALYLCASSYTGRTEAFFGQGTRLTVV.

The V and J genes are TRBV13 and TRBJ2-7; perhaps TRBD2 as D (6 bases). The V gene's germline CDR1 is PRHDT and CDR2 FYEKMQ (reference sequence). The CDR3 sequence is 12 residues long. V was cut by 3 bases and J by 5 bases, with 8 bases left in between. CDR3 bases: TGTGCCAGCAGCTTGGGACTGGACGAGCAGTACTTC. Translating it yields CASSLGLDEQYF.

The rearrangement joins TRBV5-1 to TRBJ2-1, with 7 positions matching TRBD2. The CDR3 is 15 amino acids. V shed 3 bases and J 0 bases; nucleotides not matched to a gene: 3. Germline loops: CDR1 SGHRS, CDR2 YFSETQ. CDR3 protein: CASSSAGDSYNEQFF. CDR3 DNA: TGCGCCAGCAGCTCTGCGGGAGACTCCTACAATGAGCAGTTCTTC.

The chain joins TRBV3-1 (or the pseudogene TRBV3-2) to TRBJ2-2; 8 bases are a match to TRBD1. Germline trimming cut 6 bases from V and 3 bases from J; bases unmatched to any gene: 12. CDR1 and CDR2 (germline): LGHDT, YNNKEL (reference sequence). This CDR3 contains 17 residues. CDR3 nucleotide sequence: TGTGCCAGCAGTCTTTCCGGGACAGGACGCGACACCGGGGAGCTGTTTTTT. It specifies CASSLSGTGRDTGELFF.

This chain links TRBV10-2 with TRBJ1-1, with D tentatively TRBD1 (6 bases). Germline values: CDR1 WSHSY, CDR2 SAAADI. Trimming shortened V by 4 bases and J by 3 bases, and 15 bases separated the two germline ends. CDR3 length: 15 amino acids. CDR3 bases: TGCGCCAGCAGTGCCCTTACAGGGTGGGACACTGAAGCTTTCTTT. This codes for CASSALTGWDTEAFF.

The CDR3 nucleotides read TGTGCCATCAGCGAGGGGAGGAGCTATGGCTACACCTTC. Its protein is CAISEGRSYGYTF. The chain is built from TRBV10-3 and TRBJ1-2, with D perhaps TRBD1 (5 bases). The CDR3 has 13 amino acids. With 6 bases removed from V and 4 bases from J, the gap between germline ends came to 12 bases. Germline CDR1 is ENHRY and CDR2 is SYGVKD.

This chain links TRBV7-7 with TRBJ2-5, with D tentatively TRBD2 (7 bases). Trimming removed 4 bases from V and 3 bases from J, with 15 bases in between. CDR3 length: 15 residues. Per germline, CDR1 SSHAT and CDR2 FNYEAQ (reference sequence). As DNA, the CDR3 is TGTGCCAGCAGCTCGGGGGGACAACCAGAAGAGACCCAGTACTTC. This codes for CASSSGGQPEETQYF.

The chain joins TRBV7-8 to TRBJ2-7; 7 bases fit TRBD2. Germline CDR1 and CDR2: SGHVS and FQNEAQ. The V segment lost 3 bases and the J segment 9 bases; nucleotides outside the gene matches: 17. The CDR3 length is 16 residues. The CDR3 here is CASSFSGQSNIRGQYF. CDR3 nucleotides: TGTGCCAGCAGCTTTAGCGGGCAGTCTAACATACGAGGGCAGTACTTC.

V is TRBV6-5 and J is TRBJ1-2; 8 bases are a match to TRBD1. V lost 6 bases to trimming and J lost 7 bases; unmatched junction nucleotides: 10. The CDR3 contains 14 residues. CDR1 is MNHEY and CDR2 is SVGAGI in the germline V gene. Here the CDR3 DNA reads TGTGCCAGCAGGCTCCGAGACAGGGGCGTTGGCTACACCTTC. It codes for CASRLRDRGVGYTF.

The CDR3 protein is CATSDSGSGRAGQYF. Written as DNA, the CDR3 is TGTGCCACCAGTGATTCAGGTAGCGGGAGGGCCGGGCAGTACTTC. The chain has TRBV24-1 and TRBJ2-7, with 11 bases lining up with TRBD2. This CDR3 spans 15 amino acids. The junction had 8 bases not matched to a gene; V was cut back by 2 bases and J by 9 bases. The germline gives CDR1 KGHDR, CDR2 SFDVKD.